The clone carrying this T cell receptor beta chain was detected a few times. Its cognate antigen is unknown. The data derive from a study of beta chain features in type 1 diabetes. Broader study findings: VDJ junctions sequenced from type 1 diabetes patients showed fewer insertions and more deletions.

A CD45RO/CCR7/CD25/CD127/CD95/CD27 panel sorted naive, central memory, regulatory and stem cell-like memory CD4+ cells. Since all of the isolated RNA was reverse transcribed, expressed TCRB transcripts were what got sequenced. Profiling relied on immunoSEQ multiplex PCR, and the TCRdb table lists in-frame clones only, not all of them. The data contain about 360,000 clones, roughly 13% of them singletons. J lost 0 bases, V lost 6 bases, and 5 bases had no gene match. The CDR3 has 16 residues. The germline gives CDR1 ENHRY, CDR2 SYGVKD. Sequenced input: naive CD4+ T cells from blood. This receptor was identified in a man aged 18 to 30 in good health. The chain joins TRBV10-3 to TRBJ2-5; 12 positions match TRBD2. CDR3 loop: CAISKTSGGYQETQYF. The CDR3 DNA is TGTGCCATCAGCAAGACTAGCGGGGGATACCAAGAGACCCAGTACTTC.